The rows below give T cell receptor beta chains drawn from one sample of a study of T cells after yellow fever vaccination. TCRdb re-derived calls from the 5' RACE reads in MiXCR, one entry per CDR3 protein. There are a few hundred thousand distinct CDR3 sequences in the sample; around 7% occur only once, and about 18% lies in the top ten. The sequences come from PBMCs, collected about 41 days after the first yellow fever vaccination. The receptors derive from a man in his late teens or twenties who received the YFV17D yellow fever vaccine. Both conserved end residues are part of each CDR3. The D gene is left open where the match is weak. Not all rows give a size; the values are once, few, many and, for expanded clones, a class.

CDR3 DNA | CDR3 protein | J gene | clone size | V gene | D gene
TGTGCCAGCAGCTTACGAGGTGCGGGGGAGGGCACAGATACGCAGTATTTT | CASSLRGAGEGTDTQYF | TRBJ2-3 | many | TRBV7-2 | TRBD2
TGCGCCAGCAGCCCCGGCCCCGACAGGGCTGCAACTAATGAAAAACTGTTTTTT | CASSPGPDRAATNEKLFF | TRBJ1-4 | many | TRBV5-1 | TRBD1
TGTGCCAGCAGTGATATGTATTACACAGATACGCAGTATTTT | CASSDMYYTDTQYF | TRBJ2-3 | few | TRBV5-6 | .
TGCGCCAGCAGCTTGTCTGCCGGCGACGATGAGCAGTTCTTC | CASSLSAGDDEQFF | TRBJ2-1 | many | TRBV5-1 | .
TGTGCCAGCAGTCCCCGGGGGCCTGGCACAGATACGCAGTATTTT | CASSPRGPGTDTQYF | TRBJ2-3 | . | TRBV12-3/TRBV12-4 | .
TGTGCCAGCAGCACTCAAGGACAAATTGAGCAGTACTTC | CASSTQGQIEQYF | TRBJ2-7 | . | TRBV7-9 | .
TGTGCCAGCAGTTTTCTAACATATCCGAACACCGGGGAGCTGTTTTTT | CASSFLTYPNTGELFF | TRBJ2-2 | few | TRBV6-5 | .
TGTGCCAGTAGTATAGATTTCCAGCGGGTCGCCAAAAACATTCAGTACTTC | CASSIDFQRVAKNIQYF | TRBJ2-4 | few | TRBV19 | .
TGTGCCAGCTCACCCCAGGGGGTCTATGGCACAGATACGCAGTATTTT | CASSPQGVYGTDTQYF | TRBJ2-3 | few | TRBV18 | TRBD1
TGTGCCAGCAGCCGGAGAAGTGGAGATACGCAGTATTTT | CASSRRSGDTQYF | TRBJ2-3 | . | TRBV12-3/TRBV12-4 | .
TGTGCCAGCAGTTTAGCGGAGGGATTCTACAATGAGCAGTTCTTC | CASSLAEGFYNEQFF | TRBJ2-1 | . | TRBV12-3/TRBV12-4 | .
TGCAGCGTTGAAGGCCTAGCGGGGGCAGCCTACAATGAGCAGTTCTTC | CSVEGLAGAAYNEQFF | TRBJ2-1 | . | TRBV29-1 | TRBD2
TGTGCCAGCAGCTCCCGGGAACGTCAGTTCTTC | CASSSRERQFF | TRBJ2-1 | few | TRBV7-9 | .
TGCAGTGCTAGAGACGCTAGCAGGGGGGCTATAGATACGCAGTATTTT | CSARDASRGAIDTQYF | TRBJ2-3 | . | TRBV20-1 | .
TGTGCCAGCAGTTCCAACAGGGAGCAGTACTTC | CASSSNREQYF | TRBJ2-7 | few | TRBV6-5 | .
TGCAGTGCTAGAGAGGGGGCCTACAATGAGCAGTTCTTC | CSAREGAYNEQFF | TRBJ2-1 | . | TRBV20-1 | .
TGTGCCAGCAGCCGAGGGACGAAAAACATTCAGTACTTC | CASSRGTKNIQYF | TRBJ2-4 | few | TRBV7-9 | .
TGCAGTGCGTCTGGGGCGGGAGGGGCCAACGTCCTGACTTTC | CSASGAGGANVLTF | TRBJ2-6 | . | TRBV20-1 | .
TGTGCCAGCAGCTTAGTCGGGGGCGCCGATCAGCCCCAGCATTTT | CASSLVGGADQPQHF | TRBJ1-5 | . | TRBV7-2 | .
TGTGCCAGCTCAAAGCAGGGGACTAATGAAAAACTGTTTTTT | CASSKQGTNEKLFF | TRBJ1-4 | . | TRBV18 | .
TGTGCCAGCAGCTTTCGAGCGGGAAACGCAGAAGAGACCCAGTACTTC | CASSFRAGNAEETQYF | TRBJ2-5 | . | TRBV5-6 | TRBD2
TGCAGCGTCCGGAGCGTAGCGTCGAACACCGGGGAGCTGTTTTTT | CSVRSVASNTGELFF | TRBJ2-2 | few | TRBV29-1 | .
TGTGCCAGCAGCCAATACGGGGGTGGCGGCGAGCAGTACTTC | CASSQYGGGGEQYF | TRBJ2-7 | many | TRBV3-1 | .
TGCGCCAGCAGCCCCACCGGGGGGGCAGCAGATACGCAGTATTTT | CASSPTGGAADTQYF | TRBJ2-3 | few | TRBV4-3 | TRBD2
TGTGCCAGCACCTCCGAGGGACGGACGAGCTCCTACGAGCAGTACTTC | CASTSEGRTSSYEQYF | TRBJ2-7 | many | TRBV2 | .
TGTGCCAGCAGTTACTCGGTCAGGGTGAACACTGAAGCTTTCTTT | CASSYSVRVNTEAFF | TRBJ1-1 | . | TRBV6-5 | .
TGTGCCAGCAGCGCTCTAACAGGGGGCTGGGATCAGCCCCAGCATTTT | CASSALTGGWDQPQHF | TRBJ1-5 | few | TRBV7-9 | TRBD1